A selection of T cell receptor beta chains follows, all from one sample in a study of blood T cells in healthy people across ages. TCRdb re-analysed the 5' RACE reads in MiXCR, keeping a single row per CDR3 protein. The table shows about 400,000 distinct CDR3 sequences, with 50% to 60% occurring only once. Sample: blood. These receptors were taken from a man aged 55 to 70 in good health. CDR3s include the opening cysteine and the closing phenylalanine or tryptophan. The D gene is left open where the match is weak. Clone size appears in some rows only: once, few, many, or a class for an expanded clone.

V	size	D	J	DNA	CDR3
TRBV10-2	-	-	TRBJ1-5	TGCGCCACCAGACAGACACTCAATCAGCCCCAGCATTTT	CATRQTLNQPQHF
TRBV9	-	-	TRBJ2-3	TGTGCCAGCAGCGTATCCGACACAGGGACGCAGTATTTT	CASSVSDTGTQYF
TRBV29-1	many	-	TRBJ1-2	TGCAGCGTTGAAGGGCAGCTTAACTATGGCTACACCTTC	CSVEGQLNYGYTF
TRBV6-5	-	-	TRBJ2-7	TGTGCCAGCAGTTCCCAGGGGGGCACCTACAATGAGCAGTACTTC	CASSSQGGTYNEQYF
TRBV6-2/TRBV6-3	-	-	TRBJ2-3	TGTGCCAGCAGGTACCCGGGGCCAGATACGCAGTATTTT	CASRYPGPDTQYF
TRBV6-1	-	TRBD1	TRBJ1-5	TGTGCCAGCACCTCCGGGGGAGGGGGCTTTGGGCCCCAGCATTTT	CASTSGGGGFGPQHF
TRBV30	few	-	TRBJ2-3	TGTGCCTGGAGTAAGGGGGGGGGAGGAGATACGCAGTATTTT	CAWSKGGGGDTQYF
TRBV29-1	-	TRBD2	TRBJ2-5	TGCAGCGTTGTTGTGGCTAGCGGGGGGGCCATGGAGACCCAGTACTTC	CSVVVASGGAMETQYF
TRBV12-3/TRBV12-4	-	TRBD1	TRBJ2-7	TGTGCCAGCAGTCTGACAGGACAGGTGGACGAGCAGTACTTC	CASSLTGQVDEQYF
TRBV6-1	-	-	TRBJ2-7	TGTGCCAGCCAACCCCCGAGGCAGGGGTCCTACGAGCAGTACTTC	CASQPPRQGSYEQYF
TRBV4-3	-	TRBD1	TRBJ1-6	TGCGCCAGCAGTCCCGGGACAGAGTCTTCACCCCTCCACTTT	CASSPGTESSPLHF
TRBV2	-	TRBD1	TRBJ1-2	TGTGCCAGCAGCCCCGGGACAGGGGGAGGGGGCTACACCTTC	CASSPGTGGGGYTF
TRBV6-2/TRBV6-3	-	-	TRBJ2-1	TGTGCCAGCAGTATAACCTTGTTGGGGGGGCCGTTCTTC	CASSITLLGGPFF
TRBV29-1	few	-	TRBJ2-1	TGCAGCGACAAAGGGGATAGTGAGCAGTTCTTC	CSDKGDSEQFF
TRBV11-2	-	-	TRBJ2-1	TGTGCCAGCGCCAACAATCAGGGCAGATCCTACAATGAGCGGTTCTTC	CASANNQGRSYNERFF
TRBV20-1	-	TRBD1	TRBJ1-5	TGCAGTGCTAGCTCCGGGACAGGACTCAATCAGCCCCAGCATTTT	CSASSGTGLNQPQHF
TRBV10-3	-	-	TRBJ2-7	TGTGCCATCAGTGGTGGGTACTGGCGTTCCCCCACCTACGAGCAGTACTTC	CAISGGYWRSPTYEQYF
TRBV11-2	-	-	TRBJ2-2	TGTGCCAGCAGCTTAGATCCTAACACCGGGGAGCTGTTTTTT	CASSLDPNTGELFF
TRBV25-1	-	TRBD1	TRBJ2-5	TGTGCCAGCAGTGAACGGCGGACAGGAAGCCAAGAGACCCAGTACTTC	CASSERRTGSQETQYF
TRBV20-1	-	TRBD1	TRBJ1-2	TGCAGTGCTAGGAATTCCGGGACAGATAACTATGGCTACACCTTC	CSARNSGTDNYGYTF
TRBV28	-	TRBD1	TRBJ1-6	TGTGCCAGCACCCTTGACAGGGGGTACAATTCACCCCTCCACTTT	CASTLDRGYNSPLHF
TRBV4-2	-	-	TRBJ2-5	TGTGCCAGCAGCCAAGGGTCGGGGCCGGGCCCAGAGACCCAGTACTTC	CASSQGSGPGPETQYF
TRBV3-1	few	-	TRBJ2-1	TGTGCCAGCAGCCAAAGGAATGAGCAGTTCTTC	CASSQRNEQFF
TRBV12-3/TRBV12-4	-	-	TRBJ2-3	TGTGCCAGCAGTTTACAGACAGACACAGATACGCAGTATTTT	CASSLQTDTDTQYF
TRBV5-1	-	TRBD1	TRBJ1-1	TGCGCCAGCAGCTCGCAGACAGGGTCCACTGAAGCTTTCTTT	CASSSQTGSTEAFF
TRBV10-3	many	-	TRBJ2-3	TGTGCCATCAGTGAGTCGGTAGCGCTCGACACAGATACGCAGTATTTT	CAISESVALDTDTQYF
TRBV12-3/TRBV12-4	few	-	TRBJ2-4	TGTGCCACTCAGGGGGGTATAGCCAAAAACATTCAGTACTTC	CATQGGIAKNIQYF
TRBV20-1	-	-	TRBJ2-5	TGCAGTGCCCGCCCGATTGGGGCCAGACAAGAGACCCAGTACTTC	CSARPIGARQETQYF
TRBV12-3/TRBV12-4	-	-	TRBJ2-7	TGTGCCAGCACCGTGGGTGGTCCTACCTACGAGCAGTACTTC	CASTVGGPTYEQYF
TRBV6-6	-	-	TRBJ2-2	TGTGCCAGCAGAAACGAGGGGGGGAACACCGGGGAGCTGTTTTTT	CASRNEGGNTGELFF
TRBV20-1	few	TRBD2	TRBJ2-1	TGCAGTGCTAGAGAAGGGACTAGGCTTAACAATGAGCAGTTCTTC	CSAREGTRLNNEQFF
TRBV29-1	-	-	TRBJ2-1	TGCAGCGTTGAGGTACCCAGGGTTCTCTCCTACAATGAGCAGTTCTTC	CSVEVPRVLSYNEQFF
TRBV6-1	-	-	TRBJ1-1	TGTGCCAGCAGTGAACATCGGGGGGCATTGGAAGGGAACACTGAAGCTTTCTTT	CASSEHRGALEGNTEAFF
TRBV4-3	-	-	TRBJ2-3	TGCGCCAGCAGCCAAGATACTTCAGGGGTTACGCAGTATTTT	CASSQDTSGVTQYF
TRBV20-1	many	-	TRBJ2-5	TGCAGTGCTCCCGCTAGCGCCCAAGAGACCCAGTACTTC	CSAPASAQETQYF
TRBV29-1	-	-	TRBJ2-1	TGCAGCGTTGAGTGGATCGGCAATGAGCAGTTCTTC	CSVEWIGNEQFF
TRBV7-2	many	TRBD2	TRBJ2-3	TGTGCCAGCAGCTTAGGAGGGCTAGCGGGAGGTCTCACAGATACGCAGTATTTT	CASSLGGLAGGLTDTQYF
TRBV7-8	few	-	TRBJ1-2	TGTGCCAGCAGCCCCGCTCAGGGGATGGGTGGCTACACCTTC	CASSPAQGMGGYTF
TRBV15	-	TRBD1	TRBJ1-2	TGCACCAGGGGGAGTCGGGTCTATGGCTACACCTTC	CTRGSRVYGYTF
TRBV7-9	-	TRBD1	TRBJ1-2	TGTGCCAGCAGCTTAGTTGCCGGGACAGGCTATGGCTACACCTTC	CASSLVAGTGYGYTF
TRBV5-5	few	-	TRBJ1-2	TGTGCCAGCAGCTTGGGGGACCAGTCCTATGGCTACACCTTC	CASSLGDQSYGYTF
TRBV20-1	few	-	TRBJ1-2	TGCAGTGCTAGAGGCCCAGGGAGTCGCCTAGGCTACACCTTC	CSARGPGSRLGYTF
TRBV21-1	few	-	TRBJ1-2	TGTGCCAGCAGGCGGACAGAAAACTATGGCTACACCTTC	CASRRTENYGYTF
TRBV3-1	-	TRBD2	TRBJ2-7	TGTGCCAGCAGCCAAGGGGGGCTAGCGGGCTACGAGCAGTACTTC	CASSQGGLAGYEQYF
TRBV20-1	many	-	TRBJ2-6	TGCAGTGCCCCGCCGGAAGGGGCCAACGTCCTGACTTTC	CSAPPEGANVLTF
TRBV28	-	-	TRBJ2-3	TGTGCCAGCAGTAACGGGGGCGGGTTGGCAGATACGCAGTATTTT	CASSNGGGLADTQYF
TRBV29-1	-	TRBD1	TRBJ2-3	TGCAGCGTCCAGGGGGCAAACACAGATACGCAGTATTTT	CSVQGANTDTQYF
TRBV20-1	-	TRBD2	TRBJ2-1	TGCAGTGCTAGCCGAGATGAGGCAGTTCCCCTCTTTAGCGGGGATTACAATGAGCAGTTCTTC	CSASRDEAVPLFSGDYNEQFF
TRBV18	few	TRBD1	TRBJ2-7	TGTGCCAGCTCACCTGACAGGGATTACGAGCAGTACTTC	CASSPDRDYEQYF
TRBV20-1	once	TRBD1	TRBJ1-1	TGCAGTGCTAGAGTGACAGGGGGCGTTTTCACTGAAGCTTTCTTT	CSARVTGGVFTEAFF
TRBV20-1	-	TRBD1	TRBJ2-3	TGCAGTGCTAGTGGGCAGGGGGCCGGTCGGGGTACGCAGTATTTT	CSASGQGAGRGTQYF